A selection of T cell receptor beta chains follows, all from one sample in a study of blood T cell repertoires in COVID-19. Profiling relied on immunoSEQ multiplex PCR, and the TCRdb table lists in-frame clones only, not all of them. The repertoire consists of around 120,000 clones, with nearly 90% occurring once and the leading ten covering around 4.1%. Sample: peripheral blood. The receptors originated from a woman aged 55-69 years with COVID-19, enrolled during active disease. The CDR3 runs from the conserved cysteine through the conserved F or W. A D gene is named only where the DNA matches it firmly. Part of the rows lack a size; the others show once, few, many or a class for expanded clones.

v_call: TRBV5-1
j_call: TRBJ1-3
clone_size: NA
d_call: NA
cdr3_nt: TGCGCCAGCAGCTTGGACAACTCTGGAAACACCATATATTTT
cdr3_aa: CASSLDNSGNTIYF

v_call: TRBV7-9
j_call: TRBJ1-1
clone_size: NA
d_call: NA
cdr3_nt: TGTGCCGTGGGAGACACTGAAGCTTTCTTT
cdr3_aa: CAVGDTEAFF

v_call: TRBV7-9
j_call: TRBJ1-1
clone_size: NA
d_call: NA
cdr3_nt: TGTGCCAGCAGCCCGACGGGGGGGCTGAGCGCTGAAGCTTTCTTT
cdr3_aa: CASSPTGGLSAEAFF

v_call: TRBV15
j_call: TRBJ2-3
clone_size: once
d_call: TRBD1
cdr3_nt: TGTGCCACCAGCAGAGTGGGACAGAGTACGGATACGCAGTATTTT
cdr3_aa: CATSRVGQSTDTQYF

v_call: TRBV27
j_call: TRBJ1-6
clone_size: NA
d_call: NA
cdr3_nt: TGTGCCAGCAGTTTTCTGGACACCTCTTATAATTCACCCCTCCACTTT
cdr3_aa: CASSFLDTSYNSPLHF

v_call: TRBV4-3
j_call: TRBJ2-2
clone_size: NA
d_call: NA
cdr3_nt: TGCGCCAGCAGCCAAGAGGCACAGGCCCACACCGGGGAGCTGTTTTTT
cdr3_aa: CASSQEAQAHTGELFF

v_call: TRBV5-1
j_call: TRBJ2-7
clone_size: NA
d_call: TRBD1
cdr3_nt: TGCGCCAGCAGCTTGACAGGGGGCGCGGCCTACGAGCAGTACTTC
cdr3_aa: CASSLTGGAAYEQYF

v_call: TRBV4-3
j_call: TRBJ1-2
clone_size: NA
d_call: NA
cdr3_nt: TGCGCCAGCAGCCAAGGCTCACAGGGCCTACCCTACACCTTC
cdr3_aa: CASSQGSQGLPYTF

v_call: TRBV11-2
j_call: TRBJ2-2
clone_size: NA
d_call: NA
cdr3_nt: TGTGCCAGCACCACCTCGGGAGTGCAGAACACCGGGGAGCTGTTTTTT
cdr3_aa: CASTTSGVQNTGELFF

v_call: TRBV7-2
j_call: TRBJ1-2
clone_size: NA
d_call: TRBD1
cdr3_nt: TGTGCCAGCAGCTCGCGACAGGGAACGTGGGATGGCTACACCTTC
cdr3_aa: CASSSRQGTWDGYTF

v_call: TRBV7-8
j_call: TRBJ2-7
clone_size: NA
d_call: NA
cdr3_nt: TGTGCCAGCAGCTTAGCGTCCCGACAGTACTACGAGCAGTACTTC
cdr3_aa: CASSLASRQYYEQYF

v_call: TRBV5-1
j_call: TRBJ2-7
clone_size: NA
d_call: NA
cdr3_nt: TGCGCCAGCAGCCAGACTCCCTCCTACGAGCAGTACTTC
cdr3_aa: CASSQTPSYEQYF

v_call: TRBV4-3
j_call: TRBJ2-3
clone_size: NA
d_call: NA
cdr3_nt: TGCGCCAGCAGCCAAGATATCGGGAGGGGGCGGGGCACAGATACGCAGTATTTT
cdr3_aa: CASSQDIGRGRGTDTQYF

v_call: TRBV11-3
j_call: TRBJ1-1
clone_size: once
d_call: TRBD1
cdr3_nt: TGTGCCAGCAGCCCACAGGGGGTCACTGAAGCTTTCTTT
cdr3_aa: CASSPQGVTEAFF

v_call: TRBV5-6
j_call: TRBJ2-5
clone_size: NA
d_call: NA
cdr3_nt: TGTGCCAGCAGCTTGGGACAGCAAGAGACCCAGTACTTC
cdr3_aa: CASSLGQQETQYF

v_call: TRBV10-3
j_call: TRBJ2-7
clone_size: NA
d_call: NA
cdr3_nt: TGTGCCATCCAAAGAACTAGTTCGGAGGAGCAGTACTTC
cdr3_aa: CAIQRTSSEEQYF

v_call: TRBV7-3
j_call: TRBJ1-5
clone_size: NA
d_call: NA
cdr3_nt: TGTGCCAGCAGCCCCCCGGGGGGAGGTCAGCCCCAGCATTTT
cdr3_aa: CASSPPGGGQPQHF

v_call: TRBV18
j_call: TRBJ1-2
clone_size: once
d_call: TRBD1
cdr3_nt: TGTGCCAGCTCACCACCCCCGACAGGGGTTAACTATGGCTACACCTTC
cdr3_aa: CASSPPPTGVNYGYTF

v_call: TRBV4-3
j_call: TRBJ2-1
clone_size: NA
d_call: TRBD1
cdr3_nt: TGCGCCAGCAGCCATAGATCTACAGGGGACTACAATGAGCAGTTCTTC
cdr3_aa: CASSHRSTGDYNEQFF

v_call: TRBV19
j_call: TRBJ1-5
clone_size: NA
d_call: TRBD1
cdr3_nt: TGTGCCAGTAGTATAGAGGTGGGACAGTTTTCGGAGCATTTT
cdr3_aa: CASSIEVGQFSEHF